The sequence of this T cell receptor beta chain was determined in a study of breast tumors, draining lymph nodes, adjacent tissues. Findings of the study overall: Luminal-like breast cancer showed significantly higher tumor–nontumor repertoire similarity than basal-like.

TCRdb recomputed calls from the multiplex PCR reads with MiXCR, one row per CDR3 protein. The data contain more than 12,000 distinct CDR3 sequences, around 52% of them singletons. In the case of this clonotype: Antigen: not known.

Trimming took 5 bases from V and 7 from J; bases not matched to a gene: 7. Germline-derived CDR1 and CDR2 are MNHNS and SASEGT. The CDR3 is made up of 13 amino acids. The receptor comes from a female donor with breast cancer. Some clones in this sample may be carry-over from other donors' samples. This chain links TRBV6-1 with TRBJ2-7, with TRBD2 matching over 8 bases. Sequencing used tumor-adjacent breast tissue. The CDR3 reads CASSKTIAGEQYF. CDR3 DNA sequence: TGTGCCAGCAGTAAGACGATAGCGGGGGAGCAGTACTTC.